The 29 T cell receptor beta chains presented below share a single source sample, sequenced in a study of cytomegalovirus exposure and HLA in healthy donors. The PCR ran on 60 Vbeta and 13 Jbeta primers. Measured with immunoSEQ multiplex PCR; TCRdb has only the in-frame clones, and not every one. The sample has approximately 150,000 clones, approximately 80% seen once. Input material: PBMCs. These receptor sequences come from a man in his forties in good health and CMV-seropositive.

This chain joins TRBV5-1 and TRBJ1-4, with 12 bases lining up with TRBD1. This CDR3 is built from 15 residues. Germline CDR1 is SGHRS and CDR2 is YFSETQ. V dropped 3 bases and J dropped 8; count of bases not matched to a gene: 5. CDR3 in amino acids: CASSYGTGGLEKLFF. The CDR3, as DNA: TGCGCCAGCAGCTACGGGACAGGGGGCCTCGAAAAACTGTTTTTT.

This clone was detected only once. Other DNA sequences in the same sample also yield this CDR3. V gene TRBV5-1 combines with J gene TRBJ2-1; 9 nucleotides align to TRBD2. Unmatched junction bases numbered 6, after V lost 4 bases and J lost 4 bases. The CDR3 length is 15 residues. Germline assignment: CDR1 SGHRS and CDR2 YFSETQ. The CDR3 here is CASSLSSGTYNEQFF. The CDR3 region has the DNA TGCGCCAGCAGCCTTTCTAGCGGGACGTACAATGAGCAGTTCTTC.

Remarks on this clone: At one of its ends the junction is not consistent with the germline gene, which may arise from a read error. V gene TRBV5-1 combines with J gene TRBJ2-4; the D gene is possibly TRBD1 (6 bases). Germline loops: CDR1 SGHRS, CDR2 YFSETQ. The CDR3 totals 14 residues. The CDR3 DNA reads as TGCGCCAGCAGCTTAACGGACAGACCAAACAGTCAGTACTTC. This gives the protein CASSLTDRPNSQYF.

The chain is built from TRBV6-5 and TRBJ2-7, with D unclear. This CDR3 contains 15 residues. The V gene lost 3 bases and the J gene lost 2 bases, with 14 bases spanning the gap. The germline V gene encodes CDR1 MNHEY and CDR2 SVGAGI. DNA for the CDR3: TGTGCCAGCAGTTATAGACAAGTTCCCCCCTACGAGCAGTACTTC. This codes for CASSYRQVPPYEQYF.

This chain joins TRBV4-2 and TRBJ2-1, with 8 bases aligning to TRBD2. Per the germline V gene, CDR1 is LGHNA and CDR2 is YNFKEQ. This CDR3 spans 17 amino acids. J was trimmed by 7 bases and V by 0 bases; bases with no gene match: 11. The CDR3 bases are TGTGCCAGCAGCCAAGAGTTGCGGATGGTAGCGGGGAATGAGCAGTTCTTC. This encodes CASSQELRMVAGNEQFF.

The chain uses TRBV28 and TRBJ1-6, with D unclear. Trimming removed 0 bases at V and 9 bases at J, with 12 bases between. CDR3 length: 15 amino acids. From germline, CDR1 is MDHEN and CDR2 SYDVKM. The CDR3 coding sequence is TGTGCCAGCAGTTTATGGAGGAGTCAGAGTTCACCCCTCCACTTT. Its protein product is CASSLWRSQSSPLHF.

The chain recombines TRBV15 with TRBJ1-1; tentative D call: TRBD1 (6 bases). Per germline, CDR1 LNHNV and CDR2 YYDKDF (reference sequence). The CDR3 consists of 15 residues. Between the trimmed V and J ends, which lost 1 base and 2 bases, there was a span of 11 bases. The DNA of the CDR3 is TGTGCCACCAGCAGAGGGGGAGGGGGAAACACTGAAGCTTTCTTT. Amino acids: CATSRGGGGNTEAFF.

The chain is built from TRBV5-6 and TRBJ2-5; 11 bases align to TRBD2. J lost 3 bases, V lost 4 bases, and 2 bases had no gene match. Germline CDR1 is SGHDT and CDR2 is YYEEEE. The CDR3 loop spans 14 amino acids. The CDR3 bases are TGTGCCAGCAGCCCGGGACTAGCGGAAGAGACCCAGTACTTC. Translation gives CASSPGLAEETQYF.

The chain employs TRBV28 and TRBJ2-7; TRBD2 is a possible D gene (5 bases). Trimming removed 4 bases from V and 7 bases from J, with 23 bases in between. CDR3 length equals 16 residues. Germline V lookup: CDR1 MDHEN, CDR2 SYDVKM. CDR3: CASSYPAGIGPMEQYF. CDR3 nucleotides: TGTGCCAGCAGTTATCCGGCGGGTATAGGACCTATGGAGCAGTACTTC.

V is TRBV6-5 and J is TRBJ1-5; TRBD1 matches at 8 bases. This CDR3 comprises 15 residues. The germline V gene encodes CDR1 MNHEY and CDR2 SVGAGI. The J segment lost 2 bases and the V segment lost 6 bases, leaving 6 bases of the junction unmatched. CDR3 in DNA: TGTGCCAGCAGCCGAGGACAGGGTCGCAATCAGCCCCAGCATTTT. It translates to CASSRGQGRNQPQHF.

This rearrangement joins TRBV5-1 to TRBJ2-1; 11 nucleotides agree with TRBD2. From germline, CDR1 is SGHRS and CDR2 YFSETQ. Trimming took 6 bases from V and 2 from J; bases not matched to a gene: 4. The CDR3 totals 15 residues. The CDR3 sequence is CASTRLAGTYNEQFF. CDR3 bases: TGCGCCAGCACAAGACTAGCGGGGACCTACAATGAGCAGTTCTTC.

The V gene is TRBV6-1, the J gene TRBJ1-2; D uncertain. CDR3 length: 14 residues. Germline lookup yields CDR1 MNHNS and CDR2 SASEGT. V gave up 3 bases and J gave up 5 bases, with 13 bases separating them. CDR3 in DNA: TGTGCCAGCAGTGACCAGGAAAACGGATATGGCTACACCTTC. Translating it yields CASSDQENGYGYTF.

The chain is built from TRBV27 and TRBJ2-5; TRBD2 agrees at 8 bases. Germline V gives CDR1 MNHEY, CDR2 SMNVEV (reference sequence). J was trimmed by 5 bases and V by 2 bases; bases with no gene match: 7. The CDR3 has 15 residues. The CDR3 is CASSLVSGSGETQYF. The CDR3, as DNA: TGTGCCAGCAGTTTAGTGAGCGGGAGCGGGGAGACCCAGTACTTC.

V is TRBV7-8 and J is TRBJ2-2; TRBD1 matches at 12 bases. The CDR3 extends over 16 amino acids. Trimming at V came to 10 bases and at J to 2 bases, leaving 8 bases not matched to a gene. Germline V gene data show CDR1 as SGHVS and CDR2 as FQNEAQ. CDR3 protein: CATEGQGALNTGELFF. CDR3 coding DNA: TGTGCCACCGAGGGACAGGGGGCCCTAAACACCGGGGAGCTGTTTTTT.

The chain couples TRBV6-6 to TRBJ2-6; 9 bases align to TRBD1. Germline CDR1 reads MNHNY; CDR2 reads SVGAGI (reference sequence). V lost 7 bases and J lost 0; bases outside the gene matches: 4. The CDR3 has 16 amino acids. The CDR3 spells CASNDRGYSGANVLTF. The CDR3 bases are TGTGCCAGCAACGACAGGGGGTACTCTGGGGCCAACGTCCTGACTTTC.

This clone was observed a handful of times. V gene TRBV6-5 combines with J gene TRBJ2-7; 7 positions agree with TRBD1. Germline trimming cut 7 bases from V and 3 bases from J; bases unmatched to any gene: 3. This CDR3 contains 12 residues. Germline V gene data show CDR1 as MNHEY and CDR2 as SVGAGI. The CDR3 loop is CASMGQLYEQYF. The CDR3 DNA is TGTGCCAGCATGGGACAGCTCTACGAGCAGTACTTC.

The gene calls are TRBV9 and TRBJ2-1; D is possibly TRBD2 (6 bases). Germline V gives CDR1 SGDLS, CDR2 YYNGEE. Trimming shortened V by 2 bases and J by 11 bases, and 14 bases separated the two germline ends. There are 13 residues in the CDR3. CDR3 sequence: CASSVGDGTQQFF. The CDR3 nucleotides are TGTGCCAGCAGCGTGGGGGACGGGACTCAGCAGTTCTTC.

CDR3 DNA: TGTGCCAGCAGTTTATACGGGACACATAGCAATCAGCCCCAGCATTTT. It specifies CASSLYGTHSNQPQHF. The chain has TRBV28 and TRBJ1-5; weak D call: TRBD1 (6 bases). Germline loops: CDR1 MDHEN, CDR2 SYDVKM. Trimming shortened V by 1 base and J by 0 bases, and 10 bases separated the two germline ends. The CDR3 has 16 residues.

The gene calls are TRBV6-6 and TRBJ1-1; D gene ambiguous. Trimming pared 2 bases from V and 4 bases from J, leaving 11 bases between. CDR3 length: 14 amino acids. CDR1 MNHNY and CDR2 SVGAGI come from the germline V gene (reference sequence). CDR3 in DNA: TGTGCCAGCAGTTACGGGCAATTTACCACTGAAGCTTTCTTT. It specifies CASSYGQFTTEAFF.

This chain's CDR3 is CASSPGAGISTDTQYF. DNA for the CDR3: TGCGCCAGCAGCCCCGGAGCGGGCATTAGCACAGATACGCAGTATTTT. The chain joins TRBV5-1 to TRBJ2-3; a possible D gene is TRBD2 (6 bases). The CDR3 length is 16 residues. Between the trimmed V and J ends, which lost 4 bases and 0 bases, there was a span of 15 bases. Germline values: CDR1 SGHRS, CDR2 YFSETQ. Based on the CDR3 plus reference TRBV5-1 and TRBJ2-3, the full variable domain is KAGVTQTPRYLIKTRGQQVTLSCSPISGHRSVSWYQQTPGQGLQFLFEYFSETQRNKGNFPGRFSGRQFSNSRSEMNVSTLELGDSALYLCASSPGAGISTDTQYFGPGTRLTVL.

This clone appeared a few times. This chain uses TRBV7-2 with TRBJ2-5, with D maybe TRBD2 (6 bases). V was trimmed by 6 bases and J by 2 bases, leaving 13 bases between them. Germline CDR1 reads SGHTA; CDR2 reads FQGNSA. The CDR3 covers 14 residues. CDR3 amino acids: CASSLRGEQETQYF. The CDR3 region has the DNA TGTGCCAGCAGTTTACGCGGGGAGCAAGAGACCCAGTACTTC.

About this clone itself: The junction shows a germline mismatch at one end, possibly a read error. V usage is TRBV7-2 and J usage is TRBJ2-7; 7 bases line up with TRBD1. This CDR3 region has 14 residues. Germline V gives CDR1 SGHTA, CDR2 FQGNSA. CDR3 DNA: TGTGCCAGCAGCCCGGGACAGCCCTCCTCCGAGCAGTACTTC. It encodes CASSPGQPSSEQYF.

The chain recombines TRBV10-3 with TRBJ2-7; 9 bases are a match to TRBD1. Germline CDR1 and CDR2: ENHRY and SYGVKD. Trimming cost V 2 bases and J 6 bases; bases outside gene matches: 5. The CDR3 sequence is 14 residues long. CDR3 sequence reads: CAISEGTGQGEQYF. CDR3 nucleotides: TGTGCCATCAGTGAGGGGACAGGGCAAGGCGAGCAGTACTTC.

The chain is built from TRBV7-9 and TRBJ2-3; 9 bases fit TRBD1. CDR3 length: 16 residues. Germline values: CDR1 SEHNR, CDR2 FQNEAQ (reference sequence). V trimming: 5 bases; J trimming: 4 bases; junction bases outside the gene matches: 10. The CDR3 nucleotides read TGTGCCAGCAGCCTCGGAACAGGGGGCTTGTCAGATACGCAGTATTTT. It translates to CASSLGTGGLSDTQYF.

The CDR3 coding sequence is TGTGCCAGCAGTGAACGGGGGGAAGATACGCAGTATTTT. Protein: CASSERGEDTQYF. The rearrangement links TRBV6-1 to TRBJ2-3; 7 nucleotides match TRBD2. V was clipped by 2 bases and J by 5 bases; unmatched bases: 1. The CDR3 runs 13 residues. Looked up from germline, CDR1 is MNHNS and CDR2 is SASEGT.

This chain joins TRBV23-1 and TRBJ1-1; D possibly corresponds to TRBD1 (6 bases). TRBV23-1 is an ORF; its function is uncertain. The CDR3 sequence is 13 residues long. V shed 2 bases and J shed 4 bases, with 8 bases lying between them. DNA of the CDR3: TGCGCCAGCAGTCAACAGGGGCGCACTGAAGCTTTCTTT. Translating gives CASSQQGRTEAFF.

This clone was observed a handful of times. The junction shows a germline mismatch at one end, possibly a read error. The V and J genes are TRBV30 and TRBJ2-1, with 8 bases identical to TRBD1. The CDR3 runs to 11 residues. CDR1 is GTSNPN and CDR2 is SVGIG in the germline V gene (reference sequence). CDR3 loop: CAWGTGNQQFF. The CDR3 DNA is TGTGCCTGGGGGACAGGCAATCAGCAGTTCTTC.

This sequence joins TRBV6-5 and TRBJ2-7; 7 bases are a match to TRBD1. The germline gives CDR1 MNHEY, CDR2 SVGAGI. V was clipped by 4 bases and J by 0 bases; unmatched bases: 3. CDR3 length: 14 residues. The CDR3 bases are TGTGCCAGCAGTTTATACAGGGGCTCCTACGAGCAGTACTTC. This codes for CASSLYRGSYEQYF.

The chain joins TRBV2 to TRBJ1-5; possibly TRBD1 for D (5 bases). Trimming stripped 7 bases from V and 5 bases from J, with 9 bases between. Germline V CDR1 and CDR2: SNHLY, FYNNEI. CDR3 length equals 12 residues. The CDR3 bases are TGTGCCAGCAATCGGGGGGATCAGCCCCAGCATTTT. Its translation is CASNRGDQPQHF.